The entry below gives a single T cell receptor (beta chain) sequence along with its context. The sample holds a few counts of this clone. Its antigen has not been determined. It has no much larger one-base neighbor in the sample; base qualities were not kept. The data derive from a study of graft-versus-host responses after intestinal transplantation (dated by TCRdb to the early 2020s). About the full investigation: Recipients received multivisceral, liver-intestinal, or isolated intestinal transplants. Every recipient was given anti-thymocyte globulin induction, then maintenance tacrolimus and steroids for about three years. Bulk TCR-beta CDR3 sequencing was used to track graft-versus-host and host-versus-graft alloreactive T cell clones in the graft, circulation and bone marrow after intestinal transplantation. Alloreactive clones were identified by sequencing pre-transplant mixed lymphocyte reaction products and comparing them with unstimulated pre-transplant donor and recipient T cells. Of the roughly 26 intestinal transplant recipients enrolled in the cohort, one of whom was a retransplant, 3 patients without pretransplant specimens were excluded. Donor T cell macrochimerism was defined as a peak of at least 4% donor T cells among recipient peripheral blood mononuclear cells. Rather than going through the commercial service, samples from a few later patients were sequenced in-house on an Illumina MiSeq and processed with MiXCR. General study outcomes and caveats: The relatively low number and heterogeneity of intestinal transplant patients limited the conclusions. In the allografts of patients with donor T cell macrochimerism, GvH to HvG T cell clonal ratios were high. GvH clones were detected in recipient bone marrow, and some appeared earlier in ileal mucosa or blood, consistent with an intestinal mucosal origin. Peak levels of circulating GvH clones were associated with declines in HvG clones early after transplant.

The time point tag for this specimen amounts to: cells obtained before transplantation from donor or recipient. CD3+CD4+ and CD3+CD8+ populations were FACS-sorted from unstimulated pre-transplant donor and recipient cells taken from spleen or lymph nodes. Per the germline V gene, MNHNS is the CDR1 and SASEGT is the CDR2. Unmatched junction bases come to 6, with V trimmed by 4 bases and J by 1 base. From cysteine to phenylalanine, the CDR3 is 15 amino acids long. Just CDR3 DNA is preserved here, 45 bases in frame from base 1. Library prep was done by the immunoSEQ multiplex PCR assay. In most patients, genomic DNA was isolated using the Qiagen DNeasy Blood and Tissue Kit and sent frozen to Adaptive Biotechnologies for TCR sequencing. For most patients, genomic DNA was subjected to high-throughput TCR-beta CDR3 sequencing by Adaptive Biotechnologies. Per the source publication's procedure: TCR sequencing data for roughly 18 patients were retrieved from Adaptive's ImmunoSEQ software; three other patients were processed with MiXCR and VDJtools. To correct CD4 versus CD8 sorting errors, sequences present in both subsets at a frequency ratio below 5:1 were removed. CDR3 nucleotide sequences shared between donor and recipient were removed because the origin of such sequences could not be assigned. Alloreactive clones required at least 2-fold expansion over unstimulated cells and minimum CFSE-low frequency of 0.002% (template counts) or 0.001% (read counts). A clone was considered mappable if detected in the sequenced pre-transplant spleen, lymph node, or MLR CFSE-low populations of the donor or recipient. The cumulative frequency of alloreactive clones was calculated as a percentage of all sequences, weighted by copy number. Held by TCRdb, this immuneACCESS table contains in-frame sequences only and omits some clones. Under half of the omission traces to an unresolved V gene where checked; the cause of the rest is unknown. V and J calls and clone size are those listed in that table; D and trimming were worked out from the DNA. This sample lists under 150,000 clones; 80% to 95% were detected once. The ten biggest clones cover over 0.1% of the sample.

This chain joins TRBV6-1 to TRBJ2-7, with TRBD1 matching 8 junction bases. The sequences come from unstimulated CD4+ T cells sorted from spleen or lymph node cells, collected before intestinal transplant. This clonotype originated in a human donor who received an intestinal transplant. The CDR3 amino acid sequence is: CASSALRTGSYEQYF. The bases are TGTGCCAGCAGTGCCCTCCGGACAGGGTCCTACGAGCAGTACTTC.